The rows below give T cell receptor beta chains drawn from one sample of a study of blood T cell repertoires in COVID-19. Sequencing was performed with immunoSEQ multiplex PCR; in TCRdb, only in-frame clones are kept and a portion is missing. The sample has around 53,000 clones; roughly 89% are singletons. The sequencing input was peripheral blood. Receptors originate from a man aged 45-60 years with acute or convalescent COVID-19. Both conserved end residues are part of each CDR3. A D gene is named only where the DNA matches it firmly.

CDR3: CASSPRGRKQYF
DNA: TGTGCCAGCAGCCCCAGGGGGCGCAAGCAGTACTTC
D: TRBD1
J: TRBJ2-7
V: TRBV6-5

CDR3: CATSRDILAGGKGETQYF
DNA: TGTGCCACCAGCAGAGATATTCTAGCGGGGGGTAAAGGAGAGACCCAGTACTTC
D: TRBD2
J: TRBJ2-5
V: TRBV15

CDR3: CASSYGQGSYEQYF
DNA: TGTGCCAGCAGTTACGGACAGGGTAGCTACGAGCAGTACTTC
D: TRBD1
J: TRBJ2-7
V: TRBV6-5

CDR3: CASSSDRDGGNTIYF
DNA: TGTGCCAGCAGCTCAGACAGGGACGGGGGAAACACCATATATTTT
D: TRBD1
J: TRBJ1-3
V: TRBV7-8

CDR3: CASSPKGVRETSPLHF
DNA: TGTGCCAGCAGCCCCAAGGGGGTCAGGGAAACTTCACCCCTCCACTTT
D: NA
J: TRBJ1-6
V: TRBV7-9

CDR3: CASSVERQGIGNYGYTF
DNA: TGTGCCAGCAGCGTAGAGCGCCAGGGCATTGGTAACTATGGCTACACCTTC
D: NA
J: TRBJ1-2
V: TRBV9

CDR3: CASSVWTGNTGELFF
DNA: TGTGCCAGCAGTGTGTGGACAGGGAACACCGGGGAGCTGTTTTTT
D: TRBD1
J: TRBJ2-2
V: TRBV27

CDR3: CASSEGREIEKLFF
DNA: TGTGCCAGCAGTGAAGGGAGGGAGATTGAAAAACTGTTTTTT
D: NA
J: TRBJ1-4
V: TRBV2

CDR3: CASTESSYNEQFF
DNA: TGTGCCAGCACCGAGAGCTCCTACAATGAGCAGTTCTTC
D: NA
J: TRBJ2-1
V: TRBV2

CDR3: CASSPGTGHQPQHF
DNA: TGTGCCAGCAGTCCAGGGACAGGTCATCAGCCCCAGCATTTT
D: TRBD1
J: TRBJ1-5
V: TRBV9

CDR3: CASSLISQGASPLHF
DNA: TGTGCCAGCAGCTTAATTTCACAGGGGGCTTCACCCCTCCACTTT
D: TRBD1
J: TRBJ1-6
V: TRBV7-6

CDR3: CSGTSSDEQFF
DNA: TGCAGCGGGACTTCAAGCGATGAGCAGTTCTTC
D: NA
J: TRBJ2-1
V: TRBV29-1